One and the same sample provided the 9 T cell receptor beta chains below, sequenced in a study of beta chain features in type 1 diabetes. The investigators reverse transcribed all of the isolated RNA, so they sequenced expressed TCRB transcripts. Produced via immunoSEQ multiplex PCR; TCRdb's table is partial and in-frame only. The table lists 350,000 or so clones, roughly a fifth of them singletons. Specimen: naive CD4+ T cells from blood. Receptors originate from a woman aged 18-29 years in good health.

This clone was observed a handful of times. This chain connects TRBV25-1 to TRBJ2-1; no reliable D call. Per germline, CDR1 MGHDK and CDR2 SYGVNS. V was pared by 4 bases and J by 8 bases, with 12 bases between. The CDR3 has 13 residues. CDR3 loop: CASSVTTADEQFF. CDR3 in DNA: TGTGCCAGCAGTGTGACCACCGCGGATGAGCAGTTCTTC.

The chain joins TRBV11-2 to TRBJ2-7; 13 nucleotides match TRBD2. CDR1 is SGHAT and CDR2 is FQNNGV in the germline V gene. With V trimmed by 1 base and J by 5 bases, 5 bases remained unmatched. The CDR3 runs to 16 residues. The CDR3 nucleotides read TGTGCCAGCAGCTTAGTGGGACTAGCGGGAATCAACGAGCAGTACTTC. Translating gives CASSLVGLAGINEQYF.

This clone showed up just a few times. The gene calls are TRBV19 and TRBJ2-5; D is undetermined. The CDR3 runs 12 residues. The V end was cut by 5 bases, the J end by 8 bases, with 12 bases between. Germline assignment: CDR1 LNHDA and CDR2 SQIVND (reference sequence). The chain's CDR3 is CASSAESPTQYF. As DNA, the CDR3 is TGTGCCAGTAGTGCCGAGTCCCCCACCCAGTACTTC.

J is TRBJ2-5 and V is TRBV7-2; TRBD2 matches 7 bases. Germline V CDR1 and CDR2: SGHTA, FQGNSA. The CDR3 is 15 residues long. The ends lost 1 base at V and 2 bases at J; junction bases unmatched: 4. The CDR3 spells CASSLDGGRQETQYF. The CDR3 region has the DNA TGTGCCAGCAGCTTAGACGGGGGGAGGCAAGAGACCCAGTACTTC. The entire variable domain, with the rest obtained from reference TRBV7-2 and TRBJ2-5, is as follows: GAGVSQSPSNKVTEKGKDVELRCDPISGHTALYWYRQSLGQGLEFLIYFQGNSAPDKSGLPSDRFSAERTGGSVSTLTIQRTQQEDSAVYLCASSLDGGRQETQYFGPGTRLLVL.

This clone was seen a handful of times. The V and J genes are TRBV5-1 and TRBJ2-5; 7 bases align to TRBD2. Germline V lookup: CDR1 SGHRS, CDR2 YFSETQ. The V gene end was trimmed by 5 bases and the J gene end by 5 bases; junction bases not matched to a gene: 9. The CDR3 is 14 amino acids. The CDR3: CASSLQRGRETQYF. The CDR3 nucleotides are TGCGCCAGCAGTCTCCAGCGGGGCCGGGAGACCCAGTACTTC.

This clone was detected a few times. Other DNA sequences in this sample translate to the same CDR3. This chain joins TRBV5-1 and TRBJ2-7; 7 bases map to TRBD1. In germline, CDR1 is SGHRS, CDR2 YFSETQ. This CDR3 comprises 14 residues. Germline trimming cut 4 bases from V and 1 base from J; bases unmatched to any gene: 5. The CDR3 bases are TGCGCCAGCAGCCTCCGGGACAGTTCCTACGAGCAGTACTTC. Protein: CASSLRDSSYEQYF.

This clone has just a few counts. CDR3 protein: CAWSTGARPQHF. The CDR3 DNA is TGTGCCTGGAGTACAGGGGCCCGGCCCCAGCATTTT. The V gene is TRBV30, the J gene TRBJ1-5; 7 bases agree with TRBD1. CDR1 is GTSNPN, CDR2 SVGIG, per germline (reference sequence). The V gene end was trimmed by 2 bases and the J gene end by 9 bases; junction bases not matched to a gene: 4. The CDR3 runs to 12 residues.

In DNA form, the CDR3 reads TGTGCCTGGAGCCCCGGGACAGGGAAGGCTTTCTTT. Translating gives CAWSPGTGKAFF. The chain combines TRBV30 with TRBJ1-1; 9 bases map to TRBD1. The ends lost 3 bases at V and 11 bases at J; junction bases unmatched: 7. The CDR3 runs 12 residues. Germline-derived CDR1 and CDR2 are GTSNPN and SVGIG (reference sequence). Full variable domain (rest looked up from reference TRBV30 and TRBJ1-1): SQTIHQWPATLVQPVGSPLSLECTVEGTSNPNLYWYRQAAGRGLQLLFYSVGIGQISSEVPQNLSASRPQDRQFILSSKKLLLSDSGFYLCAWSPGTGKAFFGQGTRLTVV.

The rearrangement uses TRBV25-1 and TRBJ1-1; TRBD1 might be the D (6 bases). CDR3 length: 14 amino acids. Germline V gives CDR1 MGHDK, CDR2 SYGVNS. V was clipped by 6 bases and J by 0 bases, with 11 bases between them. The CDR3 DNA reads TGTGCCAGCAGCAGGGGAACCATGAACACTGAAGCTTTCTTT. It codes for CASSRGTMNTEAFF.